The 17 T cell receptor beta chains given below trace back to one sample, sequenced in a study of cytomegalovirus exposure and HLA in healthy donors. Primers: 60 Vbeta forward and 13 Jbeta reverse. Sequencing was performed with immunoSEQ multiplex PCR; in TCRdb, only in-frame clones are kept and a portion is missing. The sample contains some 170,000 clones, approximately 80% of which appear only once. Sequenced sample: PBMCs. Receptors were obtained from a young man in good health and CMV-seropositive.

V gene TRBV29-1 combines with J gene TRBJ2-3; tentative D call: TRBD2 (7 bases). The CDR3 sequence is 15 residues long. Germline CDR1 reads SQVTM; CDR2 reads ANQGSEA. Trimming cost V 5 bases and J 2 bases, with 17 bases left between them. The CDR3 sequence: CSVLGGPSHTDTQYF. The DNA for the CDR3 is TGCAGCGTTCTGGGGGGGCCCTCGCACACAGATACGCAGTATTTT.

The V and J genes are TRBV2 and TRBJ2-3; weak D call: TRBD1 (6 bases). Germline V CDR1 and CDR2: SNHLY, FYNNEI. The CDR3 runs to 14 residues. The V end was cut by 9 bases, the J end by 7 bases, with 20 bases between. This CDR3 reads CASLPGAPGNTQYF. For the CDR3, the DNA is TGTGCCAGTCTGCCAGGGGCGCCAGGTAATACGCAGTATTTT.

This chain connects TRBV7-2 to TRBJ1-1; D possibly corresponds to TRBD1 (6 bases). This CDR3 region has 13 residues. V dropped 3 bases and J dropped 8 bases, with 13 bases sitting between them. Germline V gene data show CDR1 as SGHTA and CDR2 as FQGNSA. The CDR3 DNA reads TGTGCCAGCAGCTTCGACAGGTGGGGAGAAGCTTTCTTT. It yields the protein CASSFDRWGEAFF.

The rearrangement joins TRBV19 to TRBJ2-6; 8 bases fit TRBD2. The germline gives CDR1 LNHDA, CDR2 SQIVND (reference sequence). The CDR3 contains 16 residues. V was pared by 2 bases and J by 2 bases, with 2 bases of the junction left unmatched. The CDR3 DNA reads as TGTGCCAGTAGTATATTAGCGGGAACTGGGGCCAACGTCCTGACTTTC. It yields the protein CASSILAGTGANVLTF.

The rearrangement links TRBV5-4 to TRBJ2-2; unclear D gene. The V and J ends lost 1 base and 2 bases respectively, with 9 bases between them. The CDR3 consists of 15 residues. Germline V CDR1 and CDR2: SGHNT, YYREEE (reference sequence). In nucleotides, the CDR3 is TGTGCCAGCAGCTTGCCGGAGCGTAACACCGGGGAGCTGTTTTTT. It translates to CASSLPERNTGELFF. The full variable domain, completed using reference TRBV5-4 and TRBJ2-2, is ETGVTQSPTHLIKTRGQQVTLRCSSQSGHNTVSWYQQALGQGPQFIFQYYREEENGRGNFPPRFSGLQFPNYSSELNVNALELDDSALYLCASSLPERNTGELFFGEGSRLTVL.

For the CDR3, the DNA is TGTGCCAGCTCACACTGGACCGGGAGGGACACTGAAGCTTTCTTT. This codes for CASSHWTGRDTEAFF. V and J are TRBV18 and TRBJ1-1; D uncertain. The CDR3 sequence is 15 residues long. The V and J ends lost 4 bases and 3 bases respectively, with 15 bases between them. CDR1 is KGHSH, CDR2 LQKENI, per germline.

The rearrangement links TRBV27 to TRBJ2-7; TRBD2 might be the D (5 bases). This CDR3 comprises 13 residues. V was shortened by 6 bases and J by 4 bases, with 13 bases between the two germline ends. From germline, CDR1 is MNHEY and CDR2 SMNVEV (reference sequence). CDR3 sequence: CASSPGGRYEQYF. The CDR3 DNA reads as TGTGCCAGCAGCCCAGGAGGCCGTTACGAGCAGTACTTC.

This clone was seen only a few times. V gene TRBV11-2 combines with J gene TRBJ2-4; D not certain. Germline CDR1 reads SGHAT; CDR2 reads FQNNGV. This CDR3 has 14 amino acids. With 5 bases removed from V and 9 bases from J, the gap between germline ends came to 17 bases. Here the CDR3 reads CASSPLREVGIQYF. CDR3 coding DNA: TGTGCCAGCAGCCCCCTTCGTGAGGTGGGCATTCAGTACTTC.

The V and J genes are TRBV7-6 and TRBJ2-5; a weak D match, TRBD1 (5 bases). The DNA end lines up better with TRBJ2-7; the J call may be wrong. Germline V gene lookup returns CDR1 SGHVS and CDR2 FNYEAQ. The CDR3 has 14 residues. The CDR3: CASSSLGANHEQYF. The CDR3 DNA reads TGTGCCAGCAGCTCCCTAGGGGCAAACCACGAGCAGTACTTC.

V gene TRBV7-6 combines with J gene TRBJ2-7; 10 nucleotides match TRBD2. The V gene end was trimmed by 0 bases and the J gene end by 3 bases; junction bases not matched to a gene: 5. This CDR3 comprises 16 residues. Germline lookup yields CDR1 SGHVS and CDR2 FNYEAQ. The CDR3 coding sequence is TGTGCCAGCAGCTTAGCGGGTGCTAGCGGGGGCTACGAGCAGTACTTC. Translating it yields CASSLAGASGGYEQYF.

The CDR3 DNA sequence: TGTGCCAGCAGCCCGGGACAGGGACGATACAATGAGCAGTTCTTC. Protein: CASSPGQGRYNEQFF. The rearrangement joins TRBV6-5 to TRBJ2-1; TRBD1 matches 9 bases. Trimming took 6 bases from V and 4 from J; bases not matched to a gene: 7. The CDR3 is 15 amino acids. In germline, CDR1 is MNHEY, CDR2 SVGAGI.

CDR3 coding DNA: TGTGCCAGCAGCTTATGGACAGGGAACGAGCAGTACTTC. The encoded protein is CASSLWTGNEQYF. This chain links TRBV11-2 with TRBJ2-7, with 8 bases fitting TRBD1. Germline loops: CDR1 SGHAT, CDR2 FQNNGV. V shed 2 bases and J 5 bases; nucleotides not matched to a gene: 2. The CDR3 runs 13 residues.

The chain couples TRBV7-9 to TRBJ2-7, with D maybe TRBD2 (6 bases). Germline V CDR1 and CDR2: SEHNR, FQNEAQ (reference sequence). The CDR3 is made up of 16 amino acids. V gave up 0 bases and J gave up 0 bases, with 12 bases separating them. CDR3 nucleotide sequence: TGTGCCAGCAGCTTAGCGCAGGCGGGGCGCTCCTACGAGCAGTACTTC. This gives the protein CASSLAQAGRSYEQYF.

The DNA for the CDR3 is TGTGCCAGCTCACCGAGTGAGATATATAACTATGGCTACACCTTC. Amino acids: CASSPSEIYNYGYTF. The genes are TRBV18 and TRBJ1-2; D not certain. V gave up 3 bases and J gave up 1 base, with 12 bases separating them. The CDR3 contains 15 residues. Germline values: CDR1 KGHSH, CDR2 LQKENI.

The rearrangement uses TRBV11-3 and TRBJ2-2; maybe TRBD1 (8 bases). The CDR3 runs to 15 residues. From germline, CDR1 is SGHNT and CDR2 YENEEA. V dropped 5 bases and J dropped 5 bases, with 15 bases sitting between them. The CDR3, as DNA: TGTGCCAGCAGCCAACAGGGGGGAGGGACCGGGGAGCTGTTTTTT. Protein: CASSQQGGGTGELFF.

This chain joins TRBV27 and TRBJ1-2; D is perhaps TRBD1 (6 bases). Trimming shortened V by 3 bases and J by 8 bases, and 13 bases separated the two germline ends. CDR3 length: 13 residues. Germline V CDR1 and CDR2: MNHEY, SMNVEV (reference sequence). The CDR3 here is CASSFSDSEGYTF. The DNA of the CDR3 is TGTGCCAGCAGTTTCTCGGACAGCGAGGGCTACACCTTC.

The rearrangement joins TRBV29-1 to TRBJ1-2; D is possibly TRBD1 (5 bases). Germline V gene sequence: CDR1 SQVTM, CDR2 ANQGSEA. CDR3 length: 15 amino acids. The germline V and J ends were trimmed by 7 bases and 7 bases, with 25 bases remaining between them. The CDR3 sequence is CSGRMAGNEFSGYTF. CDR3 bases: TGCAGCGGACGAATGGCAGGGAACGAATTTTCTGGCTACACCTTC.